The 13 T cell receptor beta chains below all came from one sample that was sequenced in a study of blood T cell repertoires in COVID-19. Generated by immunoSEQ multiplex PCR, the TCRdb table keeps only in-frame clones and is missing some. Of about 250,000 clones detected, about 80% appear once; the ten largest clones hold about 9%. The sample taken for sequencing was peripheral blood. These receptors were collected from a man older than 75 with acute or convalescent COVID-19.

This chain connects TRBV6-4 to TRBJ2-2; 9 positions agree with TRBD2. Germline assignment: CDR1 MRHNA and CDR2 SNTAGT. The CDR3 is 16 residues long. Losses at the gene ends were 3 bases for V and 2 bases for J; bases not matched to a gene: 4. The CDR3 DNA follows: TGTGCCAGCAGTGAAGTAGCGGGGGTCAACACCGGGGAGCTGTTTTTT. The encoded protein is CASSEVAGVNTGELFF.

This clone has a handful of counts. The rearrangement uses TRBV5-4 and TRBJ2-7; D is possibly TRBD1 (6 bases). The V end lost 4 bases, the J end lost 3 bases, and 20 bases lay between the germline ends. Per the germline V gene, CDR1 is SGHNT and CDR2 is YYREEE (reference sequence). The CDR3 consists of 16 residues. The CDR3: CASSPGPRTAYYEQYF. CDR3 DNA: TGTGCCAGCAGCCCTGGGCCGAGGACAGCTTACTACGAGCAGTACTTC. The full variable domain, completed using reference TRBV5-4 and TRBJ2-7, is ETGVTQSPTHLIKTRGQQVTLRCSSQSGHNTVSWYQQALGQGPQFIFQYYREEENGRGNFPPRFSGLQFPNYSSELNVNALELDDSALYLCASSPGPRTAYYEQYFGPGTRLTVT.

The sample holds one count of this clone. This chain links TRBV6-5 with TRBJ1-1, with 7 bases aligning to TRBD1. Germline CDR1 MNHEY, CDR2 SVGAGI. The V segment lost 5 bases and the J segment 5 bases; nucleotides outside the gene matches: 11. The CDR3 length is 15 residues. The CDR3 spells CASSPRRGGRTEAFF. CDR3 nucleotides: TGTGCCAGCAGTCCTCGGAGAGGGGGCCGTACTGAAGCTTTCTTT.

The chain employs TRBV10-1 and TRBJ2-3; 11 bases are a match to TRBD2. The CDR3 length is 16 residues. Germline lookup yields CDR1 WNHNN and CDR2 SYGVQD (reference sequence). Trimming removed 4 bases from V and 3 bases from J; junction bases left unmatched: 6. The CDR3 is CASSANSGGGTDTQYF. CDR3 sequence (DNA): TGCGCCAGCAGTGCTAATAGCGGGGGGGGGACAGATACGCAGTATTTT.

J is TRBJ1-1 and V is TRBV12-1; the table's D gene call, TRBD1, was not cross checked with the DNA. TRBV12-1 is a pseudogene. CDR3 length: 17 amino acids. The CDR3 bases are TGTGCCAGCAGCTTGGCTCCCGAGGGGGCGCCGAGCACTGAAGCTTTCTTT. Its translation is CASSLAPEGAPSTEAFF.

J is TRBJ2-7 and V is TRBV7-8; 9 bases match TRBD1. This CDR3 comprises 16 residues. Trimming removed 7 bases from V and 9 bases from J; junction bases left unmatched: 19. Germline V CDR1 and CDR2: SGHVS, FQNEAQ. CDR3 amino acids: CASTPNRDRAPYGQYF. CDR3 nucleotide sequence: TGTGCCAGCACCCCCAACCGGGACAGGGCCCCTTATGGGCAGTACTTC.

The chain has TRBV28 and TRBJ1-3; possible D gene TRBD1, 5 bases. The V and J ends lost 3 bases and 1 base respectively, with 10 bases between them. The CDR3 consists of 15 residues. Per germline, CDR1 MDHEN and CDR2 SYDVKM. The CDR3 region is CASSFRVGSGNTIYF. CDR3 coding DNA: TGTGCCAGCAGTTTCAGGGTAGGGTCTGGAAACACCATATATTTT.

This sequence joins TRBV5-1 and TRBJ2-7; D gene unclear. The CDR3 is 16 residues long. Germline loops: CDR1 SGHRS, CDR2 YFSETQ. V was pared by 2 bases and J by 5 bases, with 20 bases between. The DNA of the CDR3 is TGCGCCAGCAGCTTTGGATACAGTTCAGTACGTGACGAGCAGTACTTC. This encodes CASSFGYSSVRDEQYF.

CDR3 sequence reads: CASSPLAGRVEGYTF. The CDR3 DNA sequence: TGTGCCAGCAGCCCCTTAGCGGGCAGGGTTGAAGGCTACACCTTC. The chain combines TRBV28 with TRBJ1-2; D possibly corresponds to TRBD1 (5 bases). The CDR3 consists of 15 residues. CDR1 MDHEN and CDR2 SYDVKM come from the germline V gene. V was trimmed by 6 bases and J by 8 bases, leaving 22 bases between them.

The chain combines TRBV5-1 with TRBJ1-4, with TRBD1 matching over 9 bases. The CDR3 length is 18 residues. Germline V CDR1 and CDR2: SGHRS, YFSETQ. J lost 0 bases, V lost 4 bases, and 10 bases had no gene match. CDR3 in amino acids: CASSKGQGLIATNEKLFF. The CDR3 DNA reads as TGCGCCAGCAGCAAGGGACAGGGTTTGATTGCAACTAATGAAAAACTGTTTTTT.

The chain combines TRBV5-1 with TRBJ2-1; 14 bases map to TRBD2. Unmatched junction bases numbered 3, after V lost 4 bases and J lost 3 bases. CDR3 length: 16 residues. Germline values: CDR1 SGHRS, CDR2 YFSETQ. CDR3 residues: CASSIGTSGGYNEQFF. The CDR3 region has the DNA TGCGCCAGCAGCATTGGGACTAGCGGGGGCTACAATGAGCAGTTCTTC.

The chain links TRBV28 to TRBJ1-1; D gene uncertain. This CDR3 contains 15 residues. V was clipped by 7 bases and J by 0 bases, with 15 bases between them. CDR1 and CDR2 from the germline V gene are MDHEN and SYDVKM. CDR3 coding DNA: TGTGCCAGCACCTCGGGAGGCCACCTGAACACTGAAGCTTTCTTT. Translating gives CASTSGGHLNTEAFF.

In this sample, this clone turned up once. In DNA form, the CDR3 reads TGCGCCAGCAGGGCCAAGATCGGGACAGGGATGGACGGGGAGCTGTTTTTT. This gives the protein CASRAKIGTGMDGELFF. The V call is TRBV5-1, the J call TRBJ2-2; 9 bases are shared with TRBD1. CDR1 is SGHRS and CDR2 is YFSETQ in the germline V gene. Trimming removed 5 bases from V and 7 bases from J; junction bases left unmatched: 15. The CDR3 loop spans 17 amino acids. Supplemented by reference TRBV5-1 and TRBJ2-2, the full variable domain reads KAGVTQTPRYLIKTRGQQVTLSCSPISGHRSVSWYQQTPGQGLQFLFEYFSETQRNKGNFPGRFSGRQFSNSRSEMNVSTLELGDSALYLCASRAKIGTGMDGELFFGEGSRLTVL.